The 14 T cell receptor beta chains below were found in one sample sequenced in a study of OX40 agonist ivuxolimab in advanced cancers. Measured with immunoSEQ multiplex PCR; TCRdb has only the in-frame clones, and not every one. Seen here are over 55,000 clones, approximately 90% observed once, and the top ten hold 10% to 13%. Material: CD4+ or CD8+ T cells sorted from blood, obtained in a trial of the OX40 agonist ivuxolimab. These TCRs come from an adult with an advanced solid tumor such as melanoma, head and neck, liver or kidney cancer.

The chain's CDR3 is CASSLVGAVNTEAFF. CDR3 nucleotides: TGTGCCAGCAGCTTAGTTGGGGCGGTGAACACTGAAGCTTTCTTT. This chain joins TRBV7-9 and TRBJ1-1, with D tentatively TRBD1 (5 bases). This CDR3 is 15 amino acids long. Trimming shortened V by 1 base and J by 0 bases, and 9 bases separated the two germline ends. Per the germline V gene, CDR1 is SEHNR and CDR2 is FQNEAQ (reference sequence).

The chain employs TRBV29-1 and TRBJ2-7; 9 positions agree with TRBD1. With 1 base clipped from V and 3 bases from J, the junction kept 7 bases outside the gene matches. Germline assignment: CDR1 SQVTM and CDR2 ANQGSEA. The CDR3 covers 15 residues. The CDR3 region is CSVEGGTGRNYEQYF. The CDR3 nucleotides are TGCAGCGTTGAAGGTGGGACAGGGAGGAACTACGAGCAGTACTTC.

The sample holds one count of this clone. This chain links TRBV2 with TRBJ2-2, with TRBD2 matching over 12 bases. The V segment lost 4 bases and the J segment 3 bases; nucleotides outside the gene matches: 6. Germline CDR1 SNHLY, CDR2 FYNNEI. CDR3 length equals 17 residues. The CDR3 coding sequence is TGTGCCAGCAGTGCCTCTAGCGGGAGGGTCGACACCGGGGAGCTGTTTTTT. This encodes CASSASSGRVDTGELFF.

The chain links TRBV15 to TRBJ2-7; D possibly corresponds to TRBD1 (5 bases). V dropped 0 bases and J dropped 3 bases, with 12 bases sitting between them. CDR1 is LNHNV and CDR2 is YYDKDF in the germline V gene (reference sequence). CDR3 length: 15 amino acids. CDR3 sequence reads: CATSRDGSRVYEQYF. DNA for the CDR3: TGTGCCACCAGCAGAGATGGTAGCAGGGTCTACGAGCAGTACTTC.

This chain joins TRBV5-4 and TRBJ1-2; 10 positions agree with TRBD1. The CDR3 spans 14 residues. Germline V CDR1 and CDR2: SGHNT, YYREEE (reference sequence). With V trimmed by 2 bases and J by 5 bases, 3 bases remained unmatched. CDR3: CASSLDRGRYGYTF. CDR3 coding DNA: TGTGCCAGCAGCTTAGACAGGGGGCGATATGGCTACACCTTC.

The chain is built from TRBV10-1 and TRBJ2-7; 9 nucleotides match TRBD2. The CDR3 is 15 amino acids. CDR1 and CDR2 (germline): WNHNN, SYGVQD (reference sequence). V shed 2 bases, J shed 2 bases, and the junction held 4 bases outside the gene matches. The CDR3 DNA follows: TGCGCCAGCAGTGAGACGGCTAGCGGGACCTACGAGCAGTACTTC. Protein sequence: CASSETASGTYEQYF.

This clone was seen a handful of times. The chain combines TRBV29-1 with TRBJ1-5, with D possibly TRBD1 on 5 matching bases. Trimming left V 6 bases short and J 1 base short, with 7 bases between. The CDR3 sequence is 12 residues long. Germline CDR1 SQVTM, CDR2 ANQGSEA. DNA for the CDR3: TGCAGCGTACGGGACAGCAATCAGCCCCAGCATTTT. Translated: CSVRDSNQPQHF.

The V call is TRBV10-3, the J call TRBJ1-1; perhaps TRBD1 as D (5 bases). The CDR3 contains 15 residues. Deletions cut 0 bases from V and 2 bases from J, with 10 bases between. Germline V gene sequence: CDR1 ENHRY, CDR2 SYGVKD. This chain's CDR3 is CAISESRGCNTEAFF. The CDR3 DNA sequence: TGTGCCATCAGTGAGTCAAGGGGATGTAACACTGAAGCTTTCTTT.

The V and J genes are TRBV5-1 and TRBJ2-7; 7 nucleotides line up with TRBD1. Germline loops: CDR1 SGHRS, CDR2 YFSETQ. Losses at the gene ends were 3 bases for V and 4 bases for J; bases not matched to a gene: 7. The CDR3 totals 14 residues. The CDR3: CASSYGTVLYEQYF. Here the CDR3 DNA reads TGCGCCAGCAGCTACGGGACAGTCCTTTACGAGCAGTACTTC.

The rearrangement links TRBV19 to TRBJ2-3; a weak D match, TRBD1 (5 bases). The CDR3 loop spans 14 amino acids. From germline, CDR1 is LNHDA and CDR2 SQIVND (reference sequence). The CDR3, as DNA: TGTGCAAGTGCCGCAGGGCGGTTGGGAGATACGCAGTATTTT. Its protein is CASAAGRLGDTQYF.

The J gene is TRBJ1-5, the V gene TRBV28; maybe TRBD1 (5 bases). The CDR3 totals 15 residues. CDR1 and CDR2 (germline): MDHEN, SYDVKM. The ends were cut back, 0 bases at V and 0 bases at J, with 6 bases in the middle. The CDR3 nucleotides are TGTGCCAGCAGTTTATGGGGGGGTAGCAATCAGCCCCAGCATTTT. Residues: CASSLWGGSNQPQHF. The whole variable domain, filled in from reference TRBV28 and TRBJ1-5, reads DVKVTQSSRYLVKRTGEKVFLECVQDMDHENMFWYRQDPGLGLRLIYFSYDVKMKEKGDIPEGYSVSREKKERFSLILESASTNQTSMYLCASSLWGGSNQPQHFGDGTRLSIL.

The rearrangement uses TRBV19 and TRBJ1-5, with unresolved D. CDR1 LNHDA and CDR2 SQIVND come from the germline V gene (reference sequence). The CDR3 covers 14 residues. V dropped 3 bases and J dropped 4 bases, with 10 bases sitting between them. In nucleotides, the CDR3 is TGTGCCAGTAGTATCCGGGAGTGGAATCAGCCCCAGCATTTT. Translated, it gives CASSIREWNQPQHF.

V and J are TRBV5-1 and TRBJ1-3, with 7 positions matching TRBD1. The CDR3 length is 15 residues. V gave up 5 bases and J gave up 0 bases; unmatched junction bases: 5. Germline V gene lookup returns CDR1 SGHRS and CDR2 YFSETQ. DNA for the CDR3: TGCGCCAGCAGTACGACAGGGATCTCTGGAAACACCATATATTTT. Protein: CASSTTGISGNTIYF.

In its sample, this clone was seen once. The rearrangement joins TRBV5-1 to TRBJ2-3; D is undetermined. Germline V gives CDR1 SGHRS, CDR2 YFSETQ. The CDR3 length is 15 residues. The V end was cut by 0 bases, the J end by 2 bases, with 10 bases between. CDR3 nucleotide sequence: TGCGCCAGCAGCTTGGCCACCCTTTACACAGATACGCAGTATTTT. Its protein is CASSLATLYTDTQYF.